The clone carrying this T cell receptor (beta chain) was seen only a few times. Individual cDNA molecules carried attached unique molecular identifiers. Using its own MiXCR run on the 5' RACE reads, TCRdb lists one record per CDR3 protein. The sample records fewer than 110,000 distinct CDR3 sequences, 11% being singletons. Losses at the gene ends were 4 bases for V and 10 bases for J; bases not matched to a gene: 11. This CDR3 is 16 amino acids long. CDR1 SGHVS and CDR2 FQNEAQ come from the germline V gene. This sample stems from a study of early T cells in non-severe SARS-CoV-2 infection. Material for sequencing was whole blood. This chain links TRBV7-8 with TRBJ2-1; 12 nucleotides match TRBD2. The sequence derives from an adult who was a healthcare worker with PCR-confirmed SARS-CoV-2 infection or an uninfected control (not recorded which). The CDR3 reads CASSYPTSGSLVEQFF. The CDR3 coding sequence is TGTGCCAGCAGCTACCCGACTAGCGGGAGCCTCGTGGAGCAGTTCTTC.